Sequencing of this T cell receptor beta chain was carried out in a study of metastatic and nonmetastatic thyroid tumors. For the study at large: A comparison of repertoires was made across blood and tumor or nodule tissue from malignant and benign thyroid patients.

This clone was seen more than once but under ten times. What it recognizes is unknown. In the original workflow: It was from CDR3 differences across clinicopathological groups that a distant-metastasis classifier for papillary thyroid cancer was built. MiXCR re-clonotyped the PCR reads for TCRdb. The V and J calls here are based on TCRdb, not the publication. The sample records approximately 15,000 clones, about 20% being singletons. Nobody among the patients had been given any treatment before thyroid surgery. Broader study findings: Within blood and tumor, benign nodules reportedly had significantly lower TCR beta diversity than malignant thyroid tumors did.

Germline V gene sequence: CDR1 DFQATT, CDR2 SNEGSKA (reference sequence). The CDR3 totals 16 residues. The ends lost 6 bases at V and 0 bases at J; junction bases unmatched: 7. This TCR was sampled from a female donor with papillary thyroid cancer or a benign thyroid nodule (not recorded which). Some clones in this sample may be carry-over from other donors' samples. Sequencing was performed on adjacent normal tissue. This chain uses TRBV20-1 with TRBJ1-5; 11 positions match TRBD1. The CDR3 spells CSASGTGGYSNQPQHF. DNA of the CDR3: TGCAGTGCCTCCGGGACAGGGGGGTATAGCAATCAGCCCCAGCATTTT.